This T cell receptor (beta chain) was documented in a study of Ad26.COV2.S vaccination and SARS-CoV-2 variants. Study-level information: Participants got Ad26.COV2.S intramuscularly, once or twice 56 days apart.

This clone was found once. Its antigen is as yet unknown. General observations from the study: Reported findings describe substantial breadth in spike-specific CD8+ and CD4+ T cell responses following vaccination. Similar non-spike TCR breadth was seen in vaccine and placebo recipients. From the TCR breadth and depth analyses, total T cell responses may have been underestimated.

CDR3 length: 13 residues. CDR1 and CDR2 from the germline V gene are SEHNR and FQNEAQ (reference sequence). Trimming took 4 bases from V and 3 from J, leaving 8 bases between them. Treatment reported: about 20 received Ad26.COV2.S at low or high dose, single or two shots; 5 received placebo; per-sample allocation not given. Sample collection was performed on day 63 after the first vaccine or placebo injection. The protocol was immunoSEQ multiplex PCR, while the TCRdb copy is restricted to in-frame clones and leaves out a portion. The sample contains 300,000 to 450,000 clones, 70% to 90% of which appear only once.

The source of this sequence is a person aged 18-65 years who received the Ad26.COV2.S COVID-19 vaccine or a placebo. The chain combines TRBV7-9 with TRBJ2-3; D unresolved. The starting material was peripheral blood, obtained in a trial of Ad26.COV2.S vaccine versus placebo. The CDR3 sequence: CASSYPRTDTQYF. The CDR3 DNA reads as TGTGCCAGCAGCTACCCCCGAACAGATACGCAGTATTTT. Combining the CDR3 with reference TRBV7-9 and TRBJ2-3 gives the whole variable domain DTGVSQNPRHKITKRGQNVTFRCDPISEHNRLYWYRQTLGQGPEFLTYFQNEAQLEKSRLLSDRFSAERPKGSFSTLEIQRTEQGDSAMYLCASSYPRTDTQYFGPGTRLTVL.